These 21 T cell receptor beta chains share one sample of origin, sequenced in a study of blood T cell repertoires in COVID-19. The assay was immunoSEQ multiplex PCR, and TCRdb's table has in-frame clones only and misses some. The sample lists 50,000 or so clones, about 83% occurring once. The sample consisted of peripheral blood. Receptors were obtained from a woman aged 80 or over with acute or convalescent COVID-19.

This rearrangement joins TRBV28 to TRBJ1-4; TRBD1 might be the D (6 bases). Trimming removed 2 bases from V and 8 bases from J, with 15 bases in between. CDR3 length equals 15 residues. CDR1 is MDHEN and CDR2 is SYDVKM in the germline V gene. The DNA of the CDR3 is TGTGCCAGCAGTTTACTGAGGGGGGGTGGCGAAAAACTGTTTTTT. Protein product: CASSLLRGGGEKLFF.

The chain uses TRBV5-1 and TRBJ1-2, with D possibly being TRBD1 (5 bases). The CDR3 consists of 14 residues. Germline V gene data show CDR1 as SGHRS and CDR2 as YFSETQ. V lost 4 bases and J 0 bases, leaving 10 bases between the germline ends. The CDR3 DNA follows: TGCGCCAGCAGCCTTGACAGCACTAACTATGGCTACACCTTC. This codes for CASSLDSTNYGYTF.

V usage is TRBV19 and J usage is TRBJ2-3; the match to TRBD2 covers 7 bases. This CDR3 contains 15 residues. Trimming removed 5 bases from V and 5 bases from J; junction bases left unmatched: 10. Germline CDR1 and CDR2: LNHDA and SQIVND (reference sequence). The chain's CDR3 is CASSRSAGALDTQYF. CDR3 bases: TGTGCCAGTAGTCGCAGCGCGGGAGCATTAGATACGCAGTATTTT.

The genes are TRBV18 and TRBJ2-1; perhaps TRBD1 as D (6 bases). With 4 bases removed from V and 6 bases from J, the gap between germline ends came to 16 bases. The length of the CDR3 is 15 residues. CDR1 and CDR2 (germline): KGHSH, LQKENI. The CDR3 loop is CASSLQYTGFNEQFF. Written as DNA, the CDR3 is TGTGCCAGCTCACTACAGTACACAGGGTTCAATGAGCAGTTCTTC. The complete variable domain, with remaining parts taken from reference TRBV18 and TRBJ2-1, reads NAGVMQNPRHLVRRRGQEARLRCSPMKGHSHVYWYRQLPEEGLKFMVYLQKENIIDESGMPKERFSAEFPKEGPSILRIQQVVRGDSAAYFCASSLQYTGFNEQFFGPGTRLTVL.

The chain combines TRBV3-1 (or the pseudogene TRBV3-2) with TRBJ2-7; the D gene is possibly TRBD2 (6 bases). Germline lookup yields CDR1 LGHDT and CDR2 YNNKEL (reference sequence). The V and J ends lost 1 base and 0 bases respectively, with 10 bases between them. The length of the CDR3 is 15 residues. The CDR3 loop reads CASSQAIGSSYEQYV. In DNA, the CDR3 is TGTGCCAGCAGCCAAGCCATCGGGAGCTCCTACGAGCAGTACGTC.

The chain uses TRBV11-2 and TRBJ2-2; 8 nucleotides line up with TRBD1. The V segment lost 2 bases and the J segment 6 bases; nucleotides outside the gene matches: 2. The CDR3 loop spans 14 amino acids. Germline-derived CDR1 and CDR2 are SGHAT and FQNNGV. CDR3 sequence reads: CASSLQGAAGELFF. The CDR3 DNA follows: TGTGCCAGCAGCTTACAGGGGGCGGCCGGGGAGCTGTTTTTT.

V is TRBV5-6 and J is TRBJ2-1; TRBD2 matches 13 bases. Germline values: CDR1 SGHDT, CDR2 YYEEEE. Losses at the gene ends were 4 bases for V and 8 bases for J; bases not matched to a gene: 9. The CDR3 covers 16 residues. The CDR3 protein is CASSGGRTSGSYEQFF. The CDR3, as DNA: TGTGCCAGCAGCGGGGGGCGGACTAGCGGGAGTTATGAGCAGTTCTTC.

This clone was counted a few times. The chain uses TRBV5-1 and TRBJ2-5; D is possibly TRBD1 (5 bases). The CDR3 is made up of 14 amino acids. Between the trimmed V and J ends, which lost 1 base and 4 bases, there was a span of 11 bases. Germline V gives CDR1 SGHRS, CDR2 YFSETQ. CDR3 nucleotide sequence: TGCGCCAGCAGCTTGTCAGGGTCCTCAGAGACCCAGTACTTC. This codes for CASSLSGSSETQYF. The full variable domain, its missing parts supplied by reference TRBV5-1 and TRBJ2-5, is KAGVTQTPRYLIKTRGQQVTLSCSPISGHRSVSWYQQTPGQGLQFLFEYFSETQRNKGNFPGRFSGRQFSNSRSEMNVSTLELGDSALYLCASSLSGSSETQYFGPGTRLLVL.

In this sample, this clone turned up once. The chain is built from TRBV9 and TRBJ2-3; no reliable D call. Germline CDR1 and CDR2: SGDLS and YYNGEE. The CDR3 length is 14 residues. The germline V and J ends were trimmed by 1 base and 0 bases, with 6 bases remaining between them. Written as DNA, the CDR3 is TGTGCCAGCAGCGTACTAACTAGCACAGATACGCAGTATTTT. This gives the protein CASSVLTSTDTQYF.

The V call is TRBV11-3, the J call TRBJ1-1, with D maybe TRBD1 (5 bases). This CDR3 has 13 residues. Germline values: CDR1 SGHNT, CDR2 YENEEA. The V and J ends lost 5 bases and 3 bases respectively, with 10 bases between them. The CDR3: CASSPPGDTEAFF. As DNA, the CDR3 is TGTGCCAGCAGCCCCCCGGGGGACACTGAAGCTTTCTTT.

This chain connects TRBV5-4 to TRBJ2-1; 10 bases match TRBD1. Germline lookup yields CDR1 SGHNT and CDR2 YYREEE (reference sequence). CDR3 length: 14 residues. Germline trimming cut 4 bases from V and 9 bases from J; bases unmatched to any gene: 7. Written as DNA, the CDR3 is TGTGCCAGCAGCAACCCGGGACAGGGGCGTGAGCAGTTCTTC. The encoded protein is CASSNPGQGREQFF.

Worth noting for this clone: A read error may produce the germline difference seen at one junction end. The J gene is TRBJ1-2, the V gene TRBV7-7; TRBD1 aligns across 7 bases. This CDR3 region has 14 residues. From germline, CDR1 is SSHAT and CDR2 FNYEAQ (reference sequence). CDR3 bases: TGTGCTAGCAGCTTAGCAACAGGGGACTATGGCTACACCTTC. It specifies CASSLATGDYGYTF.

The CDR3 DNA reads TGCGCCAGCAATTCCGGGACAGGTATCGAGCAGTACTTC. Amino acids: CASNSGTGIEQYF. The rearrangement uses TRBV5-1 and TRBJ2-7; 8 bases match TRBD1. The junction had 8 bases not matched to a gene; V was cut back by 6 bases and J by 6 bases. This CDR3 has 13 amino acids. Germline V CDR1 and CDR2: SGHRS, YFSETQ.

The chain combines TRBV7-6 with TRBJ1-2; 10 positions agree with TRBD1. The trim removed 3 bases at V and 5 bases at J, leaving 0 bases unmatched. The germline CDR1 and CDR2 sequences are SGHVS and FNYEAQ. CDR3 size: 13 residues. CDR3 loop: CASSLGQGYGYTF. CDR3 sequence (DNA): TGTGCCAGCAGCTTGGGACAGGGGTATGGCTACACCTTC.

The DNA for the CDR3 is TGTGCCAGCAGCCGCGTTCGGGTTGAGCAGTTCTTC. Translation gives CASSRVRVEQFF. V and J are TRBV7-2 and TRBJ2-1; D is ambiguous. V gave up 5 bases and J gave up 9 bases, with 11 bases separating them. The CDR3 runs to 12 residues. CDR1 and CDR2 (germline): SGHTA, FQGNSA.

CDR3 nucleotide sequence: TGTGCCAGCAGCTTCTCTAGCGGGAGAACAGATACGCAGTATTTT. Its protein is CASSFSSGRTDTQYF. The J gene is TRBJ2-3, the V gene TRBV7-3, with 10 bases identical to TRBD2. The V gene's germline CDR1 is SGHTA and CDR2 FQGTGA. The V gene end was trimmed by 3 bases and the J gene end by 3 bases; junction bases not matched to a gene: 3. The CDR3 contains 15 residues.

V and J are TRBV30 and TRBJ1-2; maybe TRBD1 (5 bases). The CDR3 is made up of 14 amino acids. Germline-derived CDR1 and CDR2 are GTSNPN and SVGIG (reference sequence). The V end was cut by 5 bases, the J end by 2 bases, with 15 bases between. CDR3 residues: CAWGTAGRNYGYTF. The CDR3 DNA sequence: TGTGCCTGGGGGACGGCGGGTCGGAACTATGGCTACACCTTC.

This clone has only a few counts. V gene TRBV12-3 or TRBV12-4 combines with J gene TRBJ1-5, with unresolved D. The ends were cut back, 1 base at V and 4 bases at J, with 5 bases in the middle. This CDR3 spans 13 amino acids. CDR3 coding DNA: TGTGCCAGCAGTTTAGAGAGGAATCAGCCCCAGCATTTT. Translated, it gives CASSLERNQPQHF.

The chain recombines TRBV3-1 (or the pseudogene TRBV3-2) with TRBJ2-7; 8 nucleotides agree with TRBD1. The CDR3 runs 14 residues. The ends lost 4 bases at V and 2 bases at J; junction bases unmatched: 4. Germline CDR1 reads LGHDT; CDR2 reads YNNKEL (reference sequence). CDR3 nucleotide sequence: TGTGCCAGCAGCCCAGGGACAGGAGCCTACGAGCAGTACTTC. Protein product: CASSPGTGAYEQYF.

The chain employs TRBV5-1 and TRBJ2-1; 13 bases line up with TRBD2. Germline CDR1 is SGHRS and CDR2 is YFSETQ. The CDR3 length is 15 residues. V shed 4 bases, J shed 6 bases, and the junction held 4 bases outside the gene matches. CDR3 in amino acids: CASSRRTSGSNEQFF. CDR3 sequence (DNA): TGCGCCAGCAGCCGAAGGACTAGCGGGAGCAATGAGCAGTTCTTC.

The chain links TRBV18 to TRBJ2-7; D call uncertain. V gave up 2 bases and J gave up 5 bases, with 19 bases separating them. Germline V gene data show CDR1 as KGHSH and CDR2 as LQKENI. The CDR3 has 16 amino acids. CDR3 DNA sequence: TGTGCCAGCTCACCATTGGGCCCCCAAAGCAGGAACGAGCAGTACGTC. Translating gives CASSPLGPQSRNEQYV.